This entry is about one T cell receptor (beta chain). The data derive from a study of beta chain features in type 1 diabetes. Every bit of the isolated RNA underwent reverse transcription, so sequencing read expressed TCRB transcripts. Repertoires were generated with immunoSEQ multiplex PCR, while TCRdb's copy carries only in-frame clones and drops some. The sample includes under 800,000 clones, roughly a sixth of them seen just once. Trimming took off 1 base at V and 3 bases at J, with 9 bases between the two ends. Germline loops: CDR1 SGHTA, CDR2 FQGNSA. This CDR3 contains 14 residues. This rearrangement joins TRBV7-2 to TRBJ1-2; D not certain. This receptor was identified in a man aged 18-30 years in good health. Sequenced: naive CD4+ T cells from blood. The CDR3 sequence: CASSLEPAHYGYTF. In DNA form, the CDR3 reads TGTGCCAGCAGCTTAGAACCGGCCCACTATGGCTACACCTTC.